These 31 T cell receptor beta chains came from one sample sequenced in a study of blood T cell repertoires in COVID-19. Only in-frame clones appear in the TCRdb table, and some are missing; sequencing was by immunoSEQ multiplex PCR. The sample includes about 58,000 clones, more than 80% seen only once; the top ten take 30% to 40%. The sample comprised peripheral blood. These receptors all stem from a man between 60 and 75 years old with COVID-19, enrolled during active disease.

About this clone: In the same sample, other DNA sequences code for this CDR3. The J gene is TRBJ1-2, the V gene TRBV30; no firm D call. This CDR3 region has 13 residues. The germline gives CDR1 GTSNPN, CDR2 SVGIG (reference sequence). Here the CDR3 reads CASNREGGYGYTF. The DNA of the CDR3 is TGTGCTTCCAACCGTGAGGGCGGCTATGGCTACACCTTC.

This chain joins TRBV27 and TRBJ2-1; D is unresolved. The V end was cut by 4 bases, the J end by 9 bases, with 10 bases between. CDR3 length: 12 residues. CDR1 MNHEY and CDR2 SMNVEV come from the germline V gene (reference sequence). The chain's CDR3 is CASSSRFGEQFF. CDR3 DNA sequence: TGTGCCAGCAGTTCTAGGTTCGGTGAGCAGTTCTTC.

V and J are TRBV29-1 and TRBJ1-2; D is uncertain. The germline gives CDR1 SQVTM, CDR2 ANQGSEA. The ends were cut back, 1 base at V and 4 bases at J, with 10 bases in the middle. The CDR3 runs 13 residues. The CDR3 DNA reads as TGCAGCGTTGAAGGTCACATTACCTATGGCTACACCTTC. It specifies CSVEGHITYGYTF.

J is TRBJ2-7 and V is TRBV30; TRBD2 is a possible D gene (5 bases). This CDR3 is 12 amino acids long. Looked up from germline, CDR1 is GTSNPN and CDR2 is SVGIG (reference sequence). Between the trimmed V and J ends, which lost 5 bases and 3 bases, there was a span of 11 bases. The CDR3: CAWGLSGYEQYF. The CDR3 bases are TGTGCCTGGGGACTGAGCGGCTACGAGCAGTACTTC.

This rearrangement joins TRBV4-1 to TRBJ1-4, with 12 bases aligning to TRBD1. The trim removed 0 bases at V and 11 bases at J, leaving 4 bases unmatched. This CDR3 spans 15 amino acids. CDR1 MGHRA and CDR2 YSYEKL come from the germline V gene. Here the CDR3 reads CASSQDRGTGGKLFF. CDR3 DNA sequence: TGCGCCAGCAGCCAAGATCGGGGGACAGGGGGCAAACTGTTTTTT.

The chain combines TRBV29-1 with TRBJ2-7, with D perhaps TRBD1 (6 bases). Trimming stripped 4 bases from V and 2 bases from J, with 12 bases between. The CDR3 sequence is 13 residues long. Germline loops: CDR1 SQVTM, CDR2 ANQGSEA. CDR3 sequence: CSVGRTVPYEQYF. The CDR3 bases are TGCAGCGTTGGCAGGACAGTCCCCTACGAGCAGTACTTC.

This clone was counted only a few times. The gene calls are TRBV19 and TRBJ1-5; D possibly corresponds to TRBD1 (6 bases). This CDR3 is built from 14 residues. Trimming pared 9 bases from V and 2 bases from J, leaving 14 bases between. The germline V gene encodes CDR1 LNHDA and CDR2 SQIVND (reference sequence). CDR3 amino acids: CASTGGGGNQPQHF. The CDR3 DNA reads as TGTGCCAGCACCGGGGGGGGCGGCAATCAGCCCCAGCATTTT.

Only a few counts were recorded for this clone. The rearrangement links TRBV30 to TRBJ2-2; TRBD1 matches 7 bases. The CDR3 sequence is 14 residues long. V shed 3 bases, J shed 3 bases, and the junction held 4 bases outside the gene matches. Germline V gives CDR1 GTSNPN, CDR2 SVGIG (reference sequence). In DNA, the CDR3 is TGTGCCTGGAGGGGACAGTCGTACACCGGGGAGCTGTTTTTT. It codes for CAWRGQSYTGELFF.

CDR3 in amino acids: CASSLGVAGATGELFF. CDR3 coding DNA: TGCGCCAGCAGCTTGGGGGTAGCGGGGGCCACCGGGGAGCTGTTTTTT. This sequence joins TRBV5-1 and TRBJ2-2, with 9 bases fitting TRBD2. The CDR3 covers 16 residues. Per the germline V gene, CDR1 is SGHRS and CDR2 is YFSETQ. Trimming cost V 0 bases and J 4 bases; bases outside gene matches: 4.

The chain employs TRBV9 and TRBJ2-1, with TRBD2 identical over 10 bases. The CDR3 loop spans 15 amino acids. Germline V gene sequence: CDR1 SGDLS, CDR2 YYNGEE. J was trimmed by 7 bases and V by 0 bases; bases with no gene match: 4. The CDR3 loop is CASSVEAGGWNEQFF. The CDR3 bases are TGTGCCAGCAGCGTAGAAGCGGGGGGGTGGAATGAGCAGTTCTTC.

This clone has just a few counts. J is TRBJ1-5 and V is TRBV2, with a possible D match to TRBD1 (5 bases). The CDR3 length is 15 residues. CDR1 SNHLY and CDR2 FYNNEI come from the germline V gene. The V end lost 6 bases, the J end lost 6 bases, and 18 bases lay between the germline ends. The CDR3 reads CASRLGTHARQPQHF. In nucleotides, the CDR3 is TGTGCCAGCAGGCTCGGGACTCACGCCCGTCAGCCCCAGCATTTT.

This chain links TRBV9 with TRBJ2-5, with D perhaps TRBD2 (5 bases). There are 14 residues in the CDR3. CDR1 SGDLS and CDR2 YYNGEE come from the germline V gene. Deletions cut 0 bases from V and 2 bases from J, with 8 bases between. The CDR3 is CASSVAGIQETQYF. CDR3 DNA: TGTGCCAGCAGCGTAGCGGGGATACAAGAGACCCAGTACTTC.

In DNA form, the CDR3 reads TGTGCCAGCAGTCGAGGACAGGGAGCACCCCTCCACTTT. It encodes CASSRGQGAPLHF. The rearrangement links TRBV12-3 or TRBV12-4 to TRBJ1-6; TRBD1 aligns across 8 bases. The CDR3 is made up of 13 amino acids. J was trimmed by 11 bases and V by 5 bases; bases with no gene match: 5.

The genes are TRBV12-3 or TRBV12-4 and TRBJ2-7; 8 bases align to TRBD1. The CDR3 extends over 12 amino acids. V lost 5 bases, J lost 9 bases, and 6 bases stayed unmatched. Here the CDR3 DNA reads TGTGCCAGCAGTACCTCCCAGGGGGCGCAGTACTTC. It is translated as CASSTSQGAQYF.

The V gene is TRBV4-2, the J gene TRBJ1-1; D call uncertain. The CDR3 loop spans 14 amino acids. CDR1 LGHNA and CDR2 YNFKEQ come from the germline V gene. V dropped 0 bases and J dropped 1 base, with 6 bases sitting between them. The CDR3 sequence is CASSQDYGNTEAFF. The CDR3, as DNA: TGTGCCAGCAGCCAAGATTACGGGAACACTGAAGCTTTCTTT.

V gene TRBV11-2 combines with J gene TRBJ1-4; 7 nucleotides align to TRBD1. The CDR3 is 12 residues long. The junction had 2 bases not matched to a gene; V was cut back by 5 bases and J by 8 bases. Per germline, CDR1 SGHAT and CDR2 FQNNGV. The CDR3 region is CASSETGEKLFF. CDR3 nucleotides: TGTGCCAGCAGCGAGACAGGGGAAAAACTGTTTTTT.

A single count supports this clone. The genes are TRBV19 and TRBJ1-1; 8 nucleotides agree with TRBD1. Germline V gene sequence: CDR1 LNHDA, CDR2 SQIVND (reference sequence). After removal of 5 bases from V and 3 bases from J, the junction contained 8 bases not matched to a gene. This CDR3 is 15 amino acids long. The chain's CDR3 is CASSPQGALDTEAFF. CDR3 in DNA: TGTGCCAGTAGTCCGCAGGGGGCGCTGGACACTGAAGCTTTCTTT.

The chain employs TRBV6-2 or TRBV6-3 and TRBJ2-7; no firm D call. The CDR3 sequence is 14 residues long. The ends were cut back, 5 bases at V and 3 bases at J, with 14 bases in the middle. Germline V lookup: CDR1 MNHEY, CDR2 SVGEGT. DNA of the CDR3: TGTGCCAGCAGTAACCCGCTAGTGGACTACGAGCAGTACTTC. Its protein is CASSNPLVDYEQYF.

This rearrangement joins TRBV25-1 to TRBJ2-3, with 10 bases identical to TRBD2. Germline CDR1 is MGHDK and CDR2 is SYGVNS. The CDR3 spans 14 residues. Trimming took 5 bases from V and 5 from J; bases not matched to a gene: 4. CDR3 residues: CASSPAGGQDTQYF. Written as DNA, the CDR3 is TGTGCCAGCAGTCCAGCGGGGGGGCAAGATACGCAGTATTTT.

This chain connects TRBV5-1 to TRBJ2-1, with 8 bases identical to TRBD2. CDR1 is SGHRS, CDR2 YFSETQ, per germline. J gave up 6 bases and V 7 bases, and 9 bases lay outside the gene matches. The CDR3 consists of 14 residues. This chain's CDR3 is CASLKASGSNEQFF. As DNA, the CDR3 is TGCGCCAGCCTCAAGGCCAGCGGGAGCAATGAGCAGTTCTTC.

This chain uses TRBV10-3 with TRBJ2-5; D might be TRBD1 (6 bases). Germline CDR1 reads ENHRY; CDR2 reads SYGVKD. Trimming cost V 0 bases and J 1 base, with 9 bases left between them. This CDR3 comprises 15 residues. The CDR3 reads CAISESGTLQETQYF. The DNA for the CDR3 is TGTGCCATCAGTGAGTCAGGGACACTCCAAGAGACCCAGTACTTC.

This chain uses TRBV5-4 with TRBJ2-3; D ambiguous. From germline, CDR1 is SGHNT and CDR2 YYREEE (reference sequence). The V end was cut by 4 bases, the J end by 3 bases, with 12 bases between. The CDR3 spans 14 residues. DNA of the CDR3: TGTGCCAGCAGCCCTGGCAGTGGTACAGATACGCAGTATTTT. Translated: CASSPGSGTDTQYF.

This chain links TRBV7-9 with TRBJ2-1; possibly TRBD2 for D (6 bases). Trimming cost V 5 bases and J 0 bases, with 17 bases left between them. The CDR3 extends over 17 amino acids. Looked up from germline, CDR1 is SEHNR and CDR2 is FQNEAQ (reference sequence). DNA of the CDR3: TGTGCCAGCAGCAAAACAGGAGGGAGAAGCTCCTACAATGAGCAGTTCTTC. The encoded protein is CASSKTGGRSSYNEQFF.

The V and J genes are TRBV30 and TRBJ2-1; D may be TRBD2 (6 bases). Germline V lookup: CDR1 GTSNPN, CDR2 SVGIG (reference sequence). The germline V and J ends were trimmed by 0 bases and 4 bases, with 7 bases remaining between them. The CDR3 runs to 13 residues. The CDR3 reads CAWSVGRYNEQFF. CDR3 DNA: TGTGCCTGGAGTGTAGGGAGGTACAATGAGCAGTTCTTC.

The chain joins TRBV5-1 to TRBJ2-3, with D maybe TRBD2 (7 bases). V was clipped by 4 bases and J by 4 bases, with 16 bases between them. CDR3 length equals 15 residues. Germline CDR1 is SGHRS and CDR2 is YFSETQ. The CDR3 sequence: CASSLPSGGADTQYF. CDR3 DNA: TGCGCCAGCAGCCTCCCCTCGGGGGGCGCAGATACGCAGTATTTT.

The gene calls are TRBV5-5 and TRBJ1-5; D not certain. Germline V gives CDR1 SGHKS, CDR2 YYEKEE (reference sequence). The CDR3 runs 15 residues. V was cut by 1 base and J by 7 bases, with 15 bases left in between. The CDR3 nucleotides are TGTGCCAGCAGCTTGATTGCGGGGAGTTACCAGCCCCAGCATTTT. Translation gives CASSLIAGSYQPQHF.

This sequence joins TRBV9 and TRBJ2-7, with D possibly matching TRBD1 (6 bases). V was shortened by 3 bases and J by 5 bases, with 12 bases between the two germline ends. Germline lookup yields CDR1 SGDLS and CDR2 YYNGEE. The CDR3 runs 13 residues. This chain's CDR3 is CASSAEQGHEQYF. The CDR3 DNA reads TGTGCCAGCAGCGCGGAACAGGGTCACGAGCAGTACTTC. Supplemented by reference TRBV9 and TRBJ2-7, the full variable domain reads DSGVTQTPKHLITATGQRVTLRCSPRSGDLSVYWYQQSLDQGLQFLIQYYNGEERAKGNILERFSAQQFPDLHSELNLSSLELGDSALYFCASSAEQGHEQYFGPGTRLTVT.

The chain joins TRBV21-1 to TRBJ1-2. TRBV21-1 is a pseudogene. The CDR3 sequence is 14 residues long. The CDR3 region is CASSAGSSNYGYTF. Here the CDR3 DNA reads TGTGCCAGCAGCGCGGGGAGCTCTAACTATGGCTACACCTTC.

V and J are TRBV5-5 and TRBJ1-3, with D unresolved. CDR1 is SGHKS and CDR2 is YYEKEE in the germline V gene (reference sequence). Between the trimmed V and J ends, which lost 0 bases and 7 bases, there was a span of 11 bases. CDR3 length: 14 amino acids. CDR3 region: CASSLVTAGNTIYF. The DNA of the CDR3 is TGTGCCAGCAGCTTGGTAACCGCGGGGAACACCATATATTTT.

The V call is TRBV9, the J call TRBJ1-1, with D maybe TRBD1 (6 bases). CDR3 length equals 16 residues. Between the trimmed V and J ends, which lost 2 bases and 6 bases, there was a span of 20 bases. Germline-derived CDR1 and CDR2 are SGDLS and YYNGEE. Written as DNA, the CDR3 is TGTGCCAGCAGCGTTGGGGGCAGGGTGGGAAGGGCTGAAGCTTTCTTT. Residues: CASSVGGRVGRAEAFF.

This chain joins TRBV6-5 and TRBJ1-3; D remains unclear. Trimming removed 8 bases at V and 0 bases at J, with 8 bases between. Germline CDR1 reads MNHEY; CDR2 reads SVGAGI. The CDR3 is 13 residues long. The CDR3 sequence: CASHQYSGNTIYF. The CDR3 DNA is TGTGCCAGCCATCAGTACTCTGGAAACACCATATATTTT.